The 11 T cell receptor beta chains presented below share a single source sample, sequenced in a study of graft-versus-host responses after intestinal transplantation. This table comes from immunoSEQ multiplex PCR, and its TCRdb copy is limited to in-frame clones, with some not included. The sample carries 81,000 or so clones, approximately 95% recorded once. These receptors have no known antigen. Sequencing used unstimulated CD8+ T cells sorted from spleen or lymph node cells, obtained before transplant. These receptors were obtained from a human donor who was the organ donor for an intestinal transplant.

This clone was seen a handful of times. The chain recombines TRBV9 with TRBJ2-2; 7 bases fit TRBD2. V lost 4 bases to trimming and J lost 0 bases; unmatched junction nucleotides: 6. There are 16 residues in the CDR3. From germline, CDR1 is SGDLS and CDR2 YYNGEE. The CDR3 is CASSPFLAANTGELFF. The CDR3 bases are TGTGCCAGCAGCCCCTTTCTAGCGGCGAACACCGGGGAGCTGTTTTTT. Full variable domain (rest looked up from reference TRBV9 and TRBJ2-2): DSGVTQTPKHLITATGQRVTLRCSPRSGDLSVYWYQQSLDQGLQFLIQYYNGEERAKGNILERFSAQQFPDLHSELNLSSLELGDSALYFCASSPFLAANTGELFFGEGSRLTVL.

The chain carries TRBV30 and TRBJ1-2; weak D call: TRBD1 (5 bases). There are 15 residues in the CDR3. Deletions cut 2 bases from V and 6 bases from J, with 19 bases between. Germline V gene lookup returns CDR1 GTSNPN and CDR2 SVGIG (reference sequence). DNA for the CDR3: TGTGCCTGGAGTCCACAACCGGGGGGGGTGGATGGCTACACCTTC. The encoded protein is CAWSPQPGGVDGYTF.

The chain recombines TRBV9 with TRBJ2-1, with D perhaps matching TRBD1 or TRBD2 (10 bases each). V was pared by 4 bases and J by 7 bases, with 36 bases between. This CDR3 spans 21 amino acids. Germline V gene lookup returns CDR1 SGDLS and CDR2 YYNGEE. The CDR3: CASSYLPGQGTTAGGINEQFF. CDR3 bases: TGTGCCAGCAGCTATCTCCCGGGACAGGGGACGACAGCGGGAGGGATTAATGAGCAGTTCTTC.

The chain couples TRBV28 to TRBJ2-1; 13 nucleotides line up with TRBD2. Looked up from germline, CDR1 is MDHEN and CDR2 is SYDVKM. V lost 6 bases and J lost 5; bases outside the gene matches: 13. This CDR3 has 18 residues. CDR3 bases: TGTGCCAGCAGACGTAGACAGGTAGGGACTAGCGGGAACAATGAGCAGTTCTTC. It specifies CASRRRQVGTSGNNEQFF.

The chain has TRBV19 and TRBJ1-1; D gene uncertain. This CDR3 comprises 13 residues. The germline V gene has CDR1 LNHDA and CDR2 SQIVND (reference sequence). The V end lost 5 bases, the J end lost 1 base, and 8 bases lay between the germline ends. DNA for the CDR3: TGTGCCAGTAGTCCCGCGGGGAACACTGAAGCTTTCTTT. It translates to CASSPAGNTEAFF. Looking up the rest from reference TRBV19 and TRBJ1-1 gives the full variable domain: DGGITQSPKYLFRKEGQNVTLSCEQNLNHDAMYWYRQDPGQGLRLIYYSQIVNDFQKGDIAEGYSVSREKKESFPLTVTSAQKNPTAFYLCASSPAGNTEAFFGQGTRLTVV.

The J gene is TRBJ2-7, the V gene TRBV27; 9 bases map to TRBD1. The V and J ends lost 1 base and 11 bases, in that order; junction bases with no gene match: 3. The V gene's germline CDR1 is MNHEY and CDR2 SMNVEV (reference sequence). This CDR3 spans 12 amino acids. This CDR3 is CASSLWGQGEYF. CDR3 nucleotides: TGTGCCAGCAGTTTATGGGGACAGGGAGAGTACTTC.

The chain employs TRBV19 and TRBJ2-7; 8 bases match TRBD1. Germline assignment: CDR1 LNHDA and CDR2 SQIVND (reference sequence). With V trimmed by 5 bases and J by 6 bases, 9 bases remained unmatched. This CDR3 comprises 14 residues. CDR3 protein: CASSARDRTSEQYF. CDR3 sequence (DNA): TGTGCCAGTAGTGCCCGGGACAGGACTTCCGAGCAGTACTTC.

Only one count was recorded for this clone. The chain recombines TRBV19 with TRBJ2-7, with D perhaps TRBD1 (6 bases). The germline V gene has CDR1 LNHDA and CDR2 SQIVND (reference sequence). The CDR3 is 16 residues long. Trimming removed 5 bases at V and 5 bases at J, with 22 bases between. CDR3 DNA sequence: TGTGCCAGTAGTTCCATAACGACAGGCAATTTCAACGAGCAGTACTTC. Translation: CASSSITTGNFNEQYF.

This clone appeared a few times. The gene calls are TRBV28 and TRBJ2-7; D possibly corresponds to TRBD2 (6 bases). Germline CDR1 and CDR2: MDHEN and SYDVKM. The V end lost 3 bases, the J end lost 0 bases, and 18 bases lay between the germline ends. This CDR3 spans 17 amino acids. The DNA for the CDR3 is TGTGCCAGCAGTTTCGGGCCGTACGGGAGCCGCTCCTACGAGCAGTACTTC. It yields the protein CASSFGPYGSRSYEQYF.

The chain employs TRBV7-9 and TRBJ2-1; tentatively, D is TRBD2 (6 bases). This CDR3 is 18 amino acids long. V was clipped by 4 bases and J by 5 bases, with 24 bases between them. Germline loops: CDR1 SEHNR, CDR2 FQNEAQ (reference sequence). The CDR3 protein is CASSSPPGRRGDNNEQFF. The CDR3 bases are TGTGCCAGCAGCTCCCCCCCGGGGCGGCGGGGAGATAACAATGAGCAGTTCTTC.

CDR3 loop: CASSPEAGGPSIEYEQYF. CDR3 coding DNA: TGTGCCAGCAGCCCCGAAGCGGGAGGGCCGTCGATAGAGTACGAGCAGTACTTC. V gene TRBV28 combines with J gene TRBJ2-7; 10 bases align to TRBD2. V lost 6 bases to trimming and J lost 4 bases; unmatched junction nucleotides: 18. The germline CDR1 and CDR2 sequences are MDHEN and SYDVKM. This CDR3 has 18 amino acids.